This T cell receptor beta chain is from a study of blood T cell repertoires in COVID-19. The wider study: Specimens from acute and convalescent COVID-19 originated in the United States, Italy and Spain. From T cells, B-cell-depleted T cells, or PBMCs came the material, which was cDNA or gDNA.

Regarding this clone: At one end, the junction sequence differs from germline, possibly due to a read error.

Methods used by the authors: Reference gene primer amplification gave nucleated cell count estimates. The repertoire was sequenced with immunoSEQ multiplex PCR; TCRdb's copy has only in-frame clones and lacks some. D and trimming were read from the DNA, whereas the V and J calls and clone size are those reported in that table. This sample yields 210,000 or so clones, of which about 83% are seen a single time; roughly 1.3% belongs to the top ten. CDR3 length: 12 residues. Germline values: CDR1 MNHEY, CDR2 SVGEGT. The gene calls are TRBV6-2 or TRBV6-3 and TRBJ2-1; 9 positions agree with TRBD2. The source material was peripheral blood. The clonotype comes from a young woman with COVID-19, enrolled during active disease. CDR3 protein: CASSKGGRARIF. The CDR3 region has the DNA TGTGCCAGCAGTAAAGGCGGGAGGGCCCGGATCTTC.